This T cell receptor beta chain was observed in a study of cytomegalovirus exposure and HLA in healthy donors. CDR3 length: 13 amino acids. Trimming cost V 10 bases and J 0 bases, with 12 bases left between them. The germline V gene encodes CDR1 ENHRY and CDR2 SYGVKD. Primers for the PCR totalled 60 Vbeta and 13 Jbeta. The data were produced by immunoSEQ multiplex PCR, yet TCRdb's version contains in-frame clones alone and is incomplete. The data contain about 94,000 clones, around four fifths of them seen just once; the ten biggest clones take up more than 1.3%. The gene calls are TRBV10-3 and TRBJ1-1; D may be TRBD1 (5 bases). The sequenced sample was PBMCs. The TCR originated in a male donor in good health and CMV-seronegative. DNA of the CDR3: TGTGCCACATCATTACAGGTGAACACTGAAGCTTTCTTT. Translated, it gives CATSLQVNTEAFF.